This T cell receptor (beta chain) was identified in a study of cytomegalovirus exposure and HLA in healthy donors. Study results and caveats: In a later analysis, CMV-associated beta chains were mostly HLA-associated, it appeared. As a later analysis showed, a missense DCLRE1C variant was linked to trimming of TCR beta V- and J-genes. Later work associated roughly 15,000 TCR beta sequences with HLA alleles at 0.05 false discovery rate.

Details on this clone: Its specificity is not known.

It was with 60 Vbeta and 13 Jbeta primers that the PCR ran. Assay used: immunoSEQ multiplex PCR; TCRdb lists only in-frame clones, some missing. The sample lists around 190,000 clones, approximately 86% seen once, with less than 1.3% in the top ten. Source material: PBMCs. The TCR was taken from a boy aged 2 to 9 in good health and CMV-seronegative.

CDR3 coding DNA: TGTGCCAGTAGTATGAGTGGGCAGACATCCTACGAGCAGTACTTC. Protein product: CASSMSGQTSYEQYF. V gene TRBV19 combines with J gene TRBJ2-7; D is undetermined. The CDR3 covers 15 residues. Trimming shortened V by 3 bases and J by 1 base, and 13 bases separated the two germline ends. Per germline, CDR1 LNHDA and CDR2 SQIVND (reference sequence).